One and the same sample provided the 25 T cell receptor beta chains below, sequenced in a study of CD8+CD57+ T cells in acquired aplastic anemia (dated by TCRdb to between 2018 and 2020). Patients chosen for sequencing had shown expansion of CD8+CD57+ cells by flow cytometry. The run used an Illumina HiSeq 2000. TCR beta VDJ combination and CDR3 sequence profiling used genomic DNA as the template. The public sequencing data were trimmed at Q25 with fastp and processed into clonotypes with MiXCR by TCRdb, which kept only in-frame beta chains. CDR3 protein sequences are deduplicated, and each keeps its most common genes and DNA. The sample has approximately 300,000 distinct CDR3 sequences on record, approximately 57% of them singletons. The ten largest clones take up approximately 1.2% of the sample. Sequencing was performed on sorted CD4+, CD8+, or CD8+CD57+ T cells (not recorded which) from PBMCs. These receptors originate from a human donor with aplastic anemia.

This clonotype has just a few counts. This sequence may be a read error, since a much larger clone differs from it by one base. The V and J genes are TRBV6-5 and TRBJ2-1; TRBD1 matches at 9 bases. Germline CDR1 and CDR2: MNHEY and SVGAGI. The CDR3 runs to 15 residues. V dropped 8 bases and J dropped 6; count of bases not matched to a gene: 11. DNA for the CDR3: TGTGCCAGCGGGGAACAGGGGGCTGTAATCAATGAGCAGTTCTTC. Encoded protein: CASGEQGAVINEQFF.

V usage is TRBV12-3 or TRBV12-4 and J usage is TRBJ2-5; TRBD1 is a possible D gene (6 bases). The ends were cut back, 5 bases at V and 4 bases at J, with 11 bases in the middle. The CDR3 spans 13 residues. The CDR3, as DNA: TGTGCCAGCAGTGGGGCAGGGGCAGAGACCCAGTACTTC. Its translation: CASSGAGAETQYF.

Concerning this clonotype itself: Being one base from a much bigger clone, this may be a read error. The chain uses TRBV11-1 and TRBJ2-1, with 8 bases that match TRBD2. The CDR3 has 15 residues. Germline CDR1 and CDR2: SGHAT and FQDESV (reference sequence). The CDR3 is CASSLFGAGGNEQLF. CDR3 nucleotides: TGTGCCAGCAGCTTATTCGGGGCGGGAGGCAATGAGCAGTTATTC.

The rearrangement joins TRBV20-1 to TRBJ2-1; 10 nucleotides match TRBD2. V was pared by 0 bases and J by 7 bases, with 6 bases of the junction left unmatched. The CDR3 contains 15 residues. The germline V gene encodes CDR1 DFQATT and CDR2 SNEGSKA (reference sequence). CDR3 loop: CSARDTSGRVNEQFF. CDR3 coding DNA: TGCAGTGCTAGAGATACGAGCGGGAGGGTAAATGAGCAGTTCTTC.

This chain connects TRBV7-2 to TRBJ1-3, with no clear D. The germline V gene has CDR1 SGHTA and CDR2 FQGNSA. The CDR3 consists of 15 residues. V dropped 3 bases and J dropped 1 base, with 10 bases sitting between them. CDR3 loop: CASSLDGLSGNTIYF. The CDR3 coding sequence is TGTGCCAGCAGCTTGGATGGACTTTCTGGAAACACCATATATTTT.

This rearrangement joins TRBV19 to TRBJ2-7; unclear D gene. The V gene's germline CDR1 is LNHDA and CDR2 SQIVND (reference sequence). This CDR3 is 14 amino acids long. Trimming took off 5 bases at V and 5 bases at J, with 16 bases between the two ends. CDR3 loop: CASSYPGLGDEQYF. CDR3 nucleotides: TGTGCCAGTAGTTATCCAGGCCTCGGCGACGAGCAGTACTTC.

This clonotype came up once. The chain employs TRBV29-1 and TRBJ2-3; tentatively, D is TRBD1 (5 bases). The CDR3 contains 11 residues. The ends were cut back, 4 bases at V and 6 bases at J, with 8 bases in the middle. Looked up from germline, CDR1 is SQVTM and CDR2 is ANQGSEA. The CDR3 loop reads CSVARADTQYF. The DNA of the CDR3 is TGCAGCGTTGCCAGGGCCGATACGCAGTATTTT.

The chain couples TRBV19 to TRBJ2-2; no definite D call. This CDR3 has 15 residues. Germline V gene lookup returns CDR1 LNHDA and CDR2 SQIVND (reference sequence). V was trimmed by 3 bases and J by 7 bases, leaving 15 bases between them. The CDR3 coding sequence is TGTGCCAGTAGTATGAAGAACTTCGCAGGCGGGGAGCTGTTTTTT. Amino acids: CASSMKNFAGGELFF.

The chain links TRBV20-1 to TRBJ1-6; the match to TRBD1 covers 11 bases. Germline CDR1 and CDR2: DFQATT and SNEGSKA (reference sequence). V shed 5 bases and J 9 bases; nucleotides not matched to a gene: 6. The CDR3 is 14 amino acids. The CDR3 nucleotides read TGCAGTGCTTTGTCCGGGACAGGGGGTTCACCCCTCCACTTT. As protein: CSALSGTGGSPLHF.

This clonotype has just one count. The chain is built from TRBV7-2 and TRBJ2-3, with D uncertain. V was pared by 1 base and J by 1 base, with 9 bases between. The CDR3 loop spans 15 amino acids. The germline gives CDR1 SGHTA, CDR2 FQGNSA. The CDR3 spells CASSLGPGGTDTQYF. CDR3 DNA sequence: TGTGCCAGCAGCTTAGGGCCAGGAGGCACAGATACGCAGTATTTT.

This clonotype turned up a few times. The chain uses TRBV10-3 and TRBJ2-7; TRBD1 matches at 7 bases. With V trimmed by 2 bases and J by 7 bases, 2 bases remained unmatched. Germline CDR1 reads ENHRY; CDR2 reads SYGVKD. There are 12 residues in the CDR3. CDR3 sequence (DNA): TGTGCCATCAGTGAGGGGGACAGAGAGCAGTACTTC. Encoded protein: CAISEGDREQYF.

The chain recombines TRBV29-1 with TRBJ2-1; the match to TRBD1 covers 8 bases. The V gene's germline CDR1 is SQVTM and CDR2 ANQGSEA. The CDR3 loop spans 23 amino acids. The junction had 26 bases not matched to a gene; V was cut back by 1 base and J by 0 bases. DNA of the CDR3: TGCAGCGTTGAAGGAATCCACCCCGATGGACAGGGATCCCTCTTTAGCTCCTACAATGAGCAGTTCTTC. The encoded protein is CSVEGIHPDGQGSLFSSYNEQFF.

This clonotype was seen more than once but under ten times. The chain links TRBV6-6 to TRBJ2-3; D gene uncertain. Germline V gene sequence: CDR1 MNHNY, CDR2 SVGAGI (reference sequence). The V gene lost 2 bases and the J gene lost 0 bases, with 15 bases spanning the gap. The CDR3 is made up of 17 amino acids. The CDR3 bases are TGTGCCAGCAGTTACCCTGAAGCGCCTGCTAGCACAGATACGCAGTATTTT. Amino acid sequence: CASSYPEAPASTDTQYF.

The chain joins TRBV9 to TRBJ2-6; D call uncertain. The CDR3 consists of 14 residues. V lost 0 bases to trimming and J lost 5 bases, with 6 bases between them. Germline V gene lookup returns CDR1 SGDLS and CDR2 YYNGEE. The CDR3: CASSVAAWANVLTF. CDR3 nucleotide sequence: TGTGCCAGCAGCGTAGCTGCGTGGGCCAACGTCCTGACTTTC.

The chain uses TRBV25-1 and TRBJ1-1, with D unclear. The CDR3 is 13 amino acids. Germline V gene sequence: CDR1 MGHDK, CDR2 SYGVNS. Trimming cost V 7 bases and J 0 bases, with 9 bases left between them. In nucleotides, the CDR3 is TGTGCCAGCAAAGCTCATTTGAACACTGAAGCTTTCTTT. Its protein is CASKAHLNTEAFF.

The chain employs TRBV24-1 and TRBJ2-3; TRBD2 might be the D (5 bases). V lost 4 bases, J lost 8 bases, and 15 bases lay in between. The CDR3 contains 14 residues. Germline CDR1 and CDR2: KGHDR and SFDVKD. This CDR3 reads CATSERISVATQYF. The CDR3 coding sequence is TGTGCCACCAGTGAGCGTATTAGCGTTGCTACGCAGTATTTT.

The V gene is TRBV20-1, the J gene TRBJ2-1; D unresolved. V was cut by 0 bases and J by 8 bases, with 14 bases left in between. CDR1 is DFQATT and CDR2 is SNEGSKA in the germline V gene (reference sequence). CDR3 size: 14 residues. CDR3 bases: TGCAGTGCTAGAGATCCGGCTCTATTTTATGAGCAGTTCTTC. Translation: CSARDPALFYEQFF.

Written as DNA, the CDR3 is TGTGCCAGCAGCCTGACCAGGGGGACCCCGGGAGAGCAGTACTTC. Translation: CASSLTRGTPGEQYF. The genes are TRBV7-3 and TRBJ2-5, with D tentatively TRBD1 (7 bases). Trimming removed 5 bases at V and 11 bases at J, with 24 bases between. Germline V gene data show CDR1 as SGHTA and CDR2 as FQGTGA. The CDR3 sequence is 15 residues long.

This clonotype has just one count. V is TRBV9 and J is TRBJ2-3, with TRBD2 matching over 10 bases. The V gene's germline CDR1 is SGDLS and CDR2 YYNGEE. The CDR3 extends over 18 amino acids. V lost 0 bases to trimming and J lost 0 bases; unmatched junction nucleotides: 7. As DNA, the CDR3 is TGTGCCAGCAGCGTAGATGATAGCGGGGGGACCAGCACAGATACGCAGTATTTT. It translates to CASSVDDSGGTSTDTQYF.

This chain links TRBV7-8 with TRBJ2-7, with a tentative D call TRBD2 (5 bases). From germline, CDR1 is SGHVS and CDR2 FQNEAQ. The CDR3 totals 15 residues. V lost 5 bases to trimming and J lost 3 bases, with 17 bases between them. The CDR3 nucleotides are TGTGCCAGCAGCCCGAGGACTCCGGGCCTCTACGAGCAGTACTTC. It translates to CASSPRTPGLYEQYF.

This clonotype has only a few counts. The rearrangement uses TRBV7-8 and TRBJ2-1; 10 nucleotides agree with TRBD1. This CDR3 is built from 14 residues. V shed 7 bases and J 6 bases; nucleotides not matched to a gene: 6. Germline values: CDR1 SGHVS, CDR2 FQNEAQ. CDR3 DNA sequence: TGTGCCAGCACCACCGGGACAGGGGTCAATGAGCAGTTCTTC. It specifies CASTTGTGVNEQFF. The full variable domain, its missing parts supplied by reference TRBV7-8 and TRBJ2-1, is GAGVSQSPRYKVAKRGQDVALRCDPISGHVSLFWYQQALGQGPEFLTYFQNEAQLDKSGLPSDRFFAERPEGSVSTLKIQRTQQEDSAVYLCASTTGTGVNEQFFGPGTRLTVL.

The chain couples TRBV10-3 to TRBJ1-1; 9 nucleotides align to TRBD1. V lost 0 bases and J lost 5; bases outside the gene matches: 4. The CDR3 runs 15 residues. Germline CDR1 ENHRY, CDR2 SYGVKD. CDR3 DNA sequence: TGTGCCATCAGTGAGTCAACAGGGGGCGGGACTGAAGCTTTCTTT. Translating gives CAISESTGGGTEAFF.

Regarding this clonotype: Sequence at one end of the junction differs from germline and may be a read error. The rearrangement uses TRBV7-9 and TRBJ1-3; D gene unclear. The V gene's germline CDR1 is SEHNR and CDR2 FQNEAQ (reference sequence). The CDR3 extends over 15 amino acids. The CDR3 is CASEPGGGPGNTIYF. DNA of the CDR3: TGCGCCAGCGAGCCGGGCGGAGGGCCTGGAAACACCATATATTTT.

The chain couples TRBV5-1 to TRBJ1-6, with no clear D. Germline CDR1 SGHRS, CDR2 YFSETQ. The CDR3 has 17 residues. With 0 bases removed from V and 5 bases from J, the gap between germline ends came to 15 bases. The CDR3 DNA sequence: TGCGCCAGCAGCTTGGGATGGGGTAGTGGGGATAATTCACCCCTCCACTTT. Residues: CASSLGWGSGDNSPLHF.

The V and J genes are TRBV7-9 and TRBJ1-5; D is possibly TRBD1 (6 bases). V lost 5 bases and J 2 bases, leaving 13 bases between the germline ends. CDR3 length: 15 amino acids. CDR1 is SEHNR, CDR2 FQNEAQ, per germline (reference sequence). The CDR3: CASSHSTGRNQPQHF. The CDR3 nucleotides read TGTGCCAGCAGCCACTCGACAGGTCGCAATCAGCCCCAGCATTTT.